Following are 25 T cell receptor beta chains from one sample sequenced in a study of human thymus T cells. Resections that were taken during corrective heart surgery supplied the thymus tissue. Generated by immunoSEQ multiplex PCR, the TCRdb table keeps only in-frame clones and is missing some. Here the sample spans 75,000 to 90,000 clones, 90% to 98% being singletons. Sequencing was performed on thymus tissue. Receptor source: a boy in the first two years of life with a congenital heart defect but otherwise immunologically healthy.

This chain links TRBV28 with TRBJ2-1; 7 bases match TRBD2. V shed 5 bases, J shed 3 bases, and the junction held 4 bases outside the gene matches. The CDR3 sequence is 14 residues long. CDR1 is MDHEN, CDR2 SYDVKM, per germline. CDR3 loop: CASSPSGNYNEQFF. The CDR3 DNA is TGTGCCAGCAGTCCTAGCGGTAACTACAATGAGCAGTTCTTC. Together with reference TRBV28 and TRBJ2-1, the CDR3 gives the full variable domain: DVKVTQSSRYLVKRTGEKVFLECVQDMDHENMFWYRQDPGLGLRLIYFSYDVKMKEKGDIPEGYSVSREKKERFSLILESASTNQTSMYLCASSPSGNYNEQFFGPGTRLTVL.

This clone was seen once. The CDR3 spells CASSGKGSSYEQYF. CDR3 DNA sequence: TGCGCCAGCAGTGGCAAGGGTAGCTCCTACGAGCAGTACTTC. The chain has TRBV10-2 and TRBJ2-7; no reliable D call. This CDR3 is 14 amino acids long. V lost 4 bases to trimming and J lost 0 bases, with 10 bases between them. Germline lookup yields CDR1 WSHSY and CDR2 SAAADI.

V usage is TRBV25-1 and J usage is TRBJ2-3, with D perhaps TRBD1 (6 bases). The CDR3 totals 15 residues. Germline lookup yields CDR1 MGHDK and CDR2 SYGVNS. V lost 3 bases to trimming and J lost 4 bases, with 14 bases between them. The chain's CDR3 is CASSESSTGPDTQYF. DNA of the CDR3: TGTGCCAGCAGTGAGAGCTCAACAGGGCCAGATACGCAGTATTTT.

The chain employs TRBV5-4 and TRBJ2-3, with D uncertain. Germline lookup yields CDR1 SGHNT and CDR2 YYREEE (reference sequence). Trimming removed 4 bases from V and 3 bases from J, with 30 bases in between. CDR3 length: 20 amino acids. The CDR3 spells CASSLHTTTHRAWGTDTQYF. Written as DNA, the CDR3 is TGTGCCAGCAGCCTGCATACCACCACCCACCGGGCCTGGGGTACAGATACGCAGTATTTT.

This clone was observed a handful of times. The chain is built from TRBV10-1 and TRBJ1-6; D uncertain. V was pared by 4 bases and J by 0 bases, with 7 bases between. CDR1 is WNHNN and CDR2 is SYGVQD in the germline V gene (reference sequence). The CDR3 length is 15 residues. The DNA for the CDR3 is TGCGCCAGCAGTGGACAACACTCCTATAATTCACCCCTCCACTTT. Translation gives CASSGQHSYNSPLHF.

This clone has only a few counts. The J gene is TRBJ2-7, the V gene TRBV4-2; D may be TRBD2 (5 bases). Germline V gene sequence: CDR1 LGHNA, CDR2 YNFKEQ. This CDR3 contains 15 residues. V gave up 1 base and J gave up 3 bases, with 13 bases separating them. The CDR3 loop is CASSQGAAGVYEQYF. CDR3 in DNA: TGTGCCAGCAGCCAAGGAGCGGCTGGAGTCTACGAGCAGTACTTC.

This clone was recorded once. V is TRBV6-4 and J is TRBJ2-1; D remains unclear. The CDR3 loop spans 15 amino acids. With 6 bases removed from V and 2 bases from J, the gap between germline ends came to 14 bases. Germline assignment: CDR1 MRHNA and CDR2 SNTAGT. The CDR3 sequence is CASSLQRSPYNEQFF. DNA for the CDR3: TGTGCCAGCAGCCTTCAGCGCAGCCCCTACAATGAGCAGTTCTTC.

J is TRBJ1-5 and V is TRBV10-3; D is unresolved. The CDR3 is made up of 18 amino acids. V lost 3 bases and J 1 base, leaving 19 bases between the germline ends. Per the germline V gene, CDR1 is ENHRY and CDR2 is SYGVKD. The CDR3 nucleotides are TGTGCCATCAGTGAATCCCTAACGAGTGGCTTGAGCAATCAGCCCCAGCATTTT. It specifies CAISESLTSGLSNQPQHF.

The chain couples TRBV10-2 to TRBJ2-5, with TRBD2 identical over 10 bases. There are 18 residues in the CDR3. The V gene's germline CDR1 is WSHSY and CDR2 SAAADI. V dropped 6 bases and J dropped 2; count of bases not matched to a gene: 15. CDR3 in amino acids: CASRPPGGAGGIQETQYF. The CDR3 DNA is TGCGCCAGCAGACCCCCCGGGGGAGCGGGAGGGATACAAGAGACCCAGTACTTC.

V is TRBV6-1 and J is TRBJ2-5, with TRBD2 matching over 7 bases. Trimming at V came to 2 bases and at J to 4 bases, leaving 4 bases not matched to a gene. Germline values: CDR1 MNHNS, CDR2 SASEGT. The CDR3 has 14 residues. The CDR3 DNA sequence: TGTGCCAGCAGTGAAACGTGGGGGGGAGAGACCCAGTACTTC. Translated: CASSETWGGETQYF.

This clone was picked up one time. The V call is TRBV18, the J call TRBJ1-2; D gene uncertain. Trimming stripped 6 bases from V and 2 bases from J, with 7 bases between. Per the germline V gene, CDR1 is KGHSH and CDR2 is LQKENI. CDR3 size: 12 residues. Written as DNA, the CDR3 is TGTGCCAGCTCGTCTACAAACTATGGCTACACCTTC. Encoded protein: CASSSTNYGYTF.

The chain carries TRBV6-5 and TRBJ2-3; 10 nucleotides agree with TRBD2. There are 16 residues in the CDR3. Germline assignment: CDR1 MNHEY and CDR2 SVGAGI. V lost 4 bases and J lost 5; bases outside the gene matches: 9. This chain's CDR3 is CASSLTSGARKDTQYF. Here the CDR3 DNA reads TGTGCCAGCAGTTTAACTAGCGGGGCGCGAAAAGATACGCAGTATTTT.

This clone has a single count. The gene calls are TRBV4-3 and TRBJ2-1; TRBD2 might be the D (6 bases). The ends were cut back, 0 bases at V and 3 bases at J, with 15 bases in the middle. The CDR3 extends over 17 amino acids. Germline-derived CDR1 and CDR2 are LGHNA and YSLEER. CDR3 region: CASSQEPGEIRYNEQFF. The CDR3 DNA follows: TGCGCCAGCAGCCAAGAGCCGGGGGAAATCCGCTACAATGAGCAGTTCTTC.

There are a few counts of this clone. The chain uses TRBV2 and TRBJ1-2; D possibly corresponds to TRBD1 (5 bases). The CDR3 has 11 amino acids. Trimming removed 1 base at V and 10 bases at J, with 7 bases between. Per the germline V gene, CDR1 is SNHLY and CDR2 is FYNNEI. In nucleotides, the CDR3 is TGTGCCAGCAGTGAAGGGGGCGTCTACACCTTC. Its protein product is CASSEGGVYTF.

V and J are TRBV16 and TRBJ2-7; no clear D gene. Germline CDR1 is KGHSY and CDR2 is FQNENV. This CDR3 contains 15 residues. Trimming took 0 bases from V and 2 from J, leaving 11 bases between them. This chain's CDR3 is CASSQSGYRPYEQYF. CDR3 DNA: TGTGCCAGCAGCCAATCTGGGTATCGTCCCTACGAGCAGTACTTC.

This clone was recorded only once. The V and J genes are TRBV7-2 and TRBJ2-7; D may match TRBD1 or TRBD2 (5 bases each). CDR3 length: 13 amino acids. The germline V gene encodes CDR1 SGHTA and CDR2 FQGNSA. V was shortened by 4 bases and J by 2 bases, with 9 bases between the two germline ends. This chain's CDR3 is CASSSGTPYEQYF. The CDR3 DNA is TGTGCCAGCAGCTCCGGGACCCCCTACGAGCAGTACTTC. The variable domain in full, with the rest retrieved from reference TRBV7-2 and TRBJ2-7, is GAGVSQSPSNKVTEKGKDVELRCDPISGHTALYWYRQSLGQGLEFLIYFQGNSAPDKSGLPSDRFSAERTGGSVSTLTIQRTQQEDSAVYLCASSSGTPYEQYFGPGTRLTVT.

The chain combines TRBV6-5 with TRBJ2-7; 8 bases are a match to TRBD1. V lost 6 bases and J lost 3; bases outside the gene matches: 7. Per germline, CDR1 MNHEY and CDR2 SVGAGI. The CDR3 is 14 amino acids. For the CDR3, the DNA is TGTGCCAGCAGGACAGGGGAAAGTCGCTACGAGCAGTACTTC. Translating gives CASRTGESRYEQYF.

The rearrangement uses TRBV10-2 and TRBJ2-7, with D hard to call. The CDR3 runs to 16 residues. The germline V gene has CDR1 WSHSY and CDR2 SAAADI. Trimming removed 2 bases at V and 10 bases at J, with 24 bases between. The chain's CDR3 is CASSEQAKHAFPPQYF. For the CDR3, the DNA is TGCGCCAGCAGTGAGCAAGCTAAGCACGCATTTCCCCCCCAGTACTTC.

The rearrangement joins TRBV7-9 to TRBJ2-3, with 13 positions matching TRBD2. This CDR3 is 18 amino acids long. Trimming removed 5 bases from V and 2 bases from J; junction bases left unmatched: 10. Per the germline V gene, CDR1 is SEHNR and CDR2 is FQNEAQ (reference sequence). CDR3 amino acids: CASSHQPGLAGSTDTQYF. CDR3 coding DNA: TGTGCCAGCAGCCACCAACCGGGACTAGCGGGATCCACAGATACGCAGTATTTT.

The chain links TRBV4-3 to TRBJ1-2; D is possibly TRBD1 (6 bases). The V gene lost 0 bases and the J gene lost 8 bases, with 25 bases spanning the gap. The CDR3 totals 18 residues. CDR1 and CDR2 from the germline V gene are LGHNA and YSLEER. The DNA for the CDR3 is TGCGCCAGCAGCCAAGATACCGGGACACTAAAGGGGGTAGGAGGCTACACCTTC. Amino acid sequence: CASSQDTGTLKGVGGYTF.

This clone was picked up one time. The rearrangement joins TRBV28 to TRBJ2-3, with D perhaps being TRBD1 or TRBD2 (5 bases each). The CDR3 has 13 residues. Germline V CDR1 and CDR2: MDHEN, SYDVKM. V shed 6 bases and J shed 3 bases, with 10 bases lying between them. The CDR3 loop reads CASRGDRTDTQYF. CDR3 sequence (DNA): TGTGCCAGCAGGGGGGATCGGACAGATACGCAGTATTTT.

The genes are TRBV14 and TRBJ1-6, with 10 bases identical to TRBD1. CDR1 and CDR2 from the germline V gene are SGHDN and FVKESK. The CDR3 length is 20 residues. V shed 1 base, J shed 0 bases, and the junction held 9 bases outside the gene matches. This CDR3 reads CASSQAGTGVPSSYNSPLHF. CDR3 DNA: TGTGCCAGCAGCCAAGCCGGGACAGGGGTCCCAAGCTCCTATAATTCACCCCTCCACTTT. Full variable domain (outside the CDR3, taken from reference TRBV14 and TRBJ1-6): EAGVTQFPSHSVIEKGQTVTLRCDPISGHDNLYWYRRVMGKEIKFLLHFVKESKQDESGMPNNRFLAERTGGTYSTLKVQPAELEDSGVYFCASSQAGTGVPSSYNSPLHFGNGTRLTVT.

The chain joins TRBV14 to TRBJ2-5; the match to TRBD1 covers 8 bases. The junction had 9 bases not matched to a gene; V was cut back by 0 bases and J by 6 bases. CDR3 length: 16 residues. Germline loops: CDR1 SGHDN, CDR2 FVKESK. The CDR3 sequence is CASSQELTGDGKTQYF. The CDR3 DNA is TGTGCCAGCAGCCAAGAACTGACAGGGGACGGAAAGACCCAGTACTTC.

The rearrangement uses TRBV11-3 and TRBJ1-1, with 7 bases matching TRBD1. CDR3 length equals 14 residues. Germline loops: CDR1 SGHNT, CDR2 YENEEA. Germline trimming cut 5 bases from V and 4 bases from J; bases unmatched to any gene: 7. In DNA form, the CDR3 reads TGTGCCAGCAGCCCAGGGGGTCAGGTCACTGAAGCTTTCTTT. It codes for CASSPGGQVTEAFF.

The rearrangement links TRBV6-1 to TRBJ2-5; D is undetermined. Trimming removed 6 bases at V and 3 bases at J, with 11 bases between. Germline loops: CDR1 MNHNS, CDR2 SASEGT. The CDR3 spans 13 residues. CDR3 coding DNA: TGTGCCAGCAGCACCCCCCGTAAAGAGACCCAGTACTTC. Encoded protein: CASSTPRKETQYF.